This T cell receptor (beta chain) was retrieved from a study of shared clonotypes between healthy human individuals. Study outcomes and limitations: Clonotype sharing among donors was expected to depend on sequencing depth. Non-shared clonotypes had lower generation probabilities than those shared by all four donors.

CDR1 SNHLY and CDR2 FYNNEI come from the germline V gene. V was clipped by 4 bases and J by 1 base, with 12 bases between them. The CDR3 is 15 residues long. A remark on this clone: Its antigen is currently unknown.

Generated by immunoSEQ multiplex PCR, the TCRdb table keeps only in-frame clones and is missing some. The sample comprises 2 million or so clones, 90% to 95% of which are singletons, and 0.1% to 0.15% rests with the top ten. The receptor was isolated from a man aged 18 to 29 in good health. Sequences were obtained from naive CD4+ T cells sorted from blood. The subset was: CD45RA+ positively selected. V and J are TRBV2 and TRBJ2-3; the D gene is possibly TRBD1 (6 bases). DNA for the CDR3: TGTGCCAGCAGTGGACAGGCCCCGGGCACAGATACGCAGTATTTT. Translating gives CASSGQAPGTDTQYF.